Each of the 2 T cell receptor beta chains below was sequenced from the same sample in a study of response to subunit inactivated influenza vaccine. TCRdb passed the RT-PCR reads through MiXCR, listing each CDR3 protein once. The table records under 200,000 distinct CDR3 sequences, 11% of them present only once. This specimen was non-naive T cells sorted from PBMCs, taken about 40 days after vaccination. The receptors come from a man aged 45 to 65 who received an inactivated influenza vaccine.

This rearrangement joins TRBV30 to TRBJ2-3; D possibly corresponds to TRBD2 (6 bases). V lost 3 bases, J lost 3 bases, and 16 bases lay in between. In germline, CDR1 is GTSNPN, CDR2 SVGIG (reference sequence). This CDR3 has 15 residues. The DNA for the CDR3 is TGTGCCTGGAGAAACCTTGCGGGGTTTACAGATACGCAGTATTTT. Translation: CAWRNLAGFTDTQYF.

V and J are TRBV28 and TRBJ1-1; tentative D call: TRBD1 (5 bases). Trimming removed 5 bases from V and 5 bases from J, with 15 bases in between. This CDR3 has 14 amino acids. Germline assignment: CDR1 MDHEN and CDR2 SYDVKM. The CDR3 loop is CASSPPQGGTEAFF. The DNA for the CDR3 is TGTGCCAGCAGTCCCCCCCAGGGAGGGACTGAAGCTTTCTTT.